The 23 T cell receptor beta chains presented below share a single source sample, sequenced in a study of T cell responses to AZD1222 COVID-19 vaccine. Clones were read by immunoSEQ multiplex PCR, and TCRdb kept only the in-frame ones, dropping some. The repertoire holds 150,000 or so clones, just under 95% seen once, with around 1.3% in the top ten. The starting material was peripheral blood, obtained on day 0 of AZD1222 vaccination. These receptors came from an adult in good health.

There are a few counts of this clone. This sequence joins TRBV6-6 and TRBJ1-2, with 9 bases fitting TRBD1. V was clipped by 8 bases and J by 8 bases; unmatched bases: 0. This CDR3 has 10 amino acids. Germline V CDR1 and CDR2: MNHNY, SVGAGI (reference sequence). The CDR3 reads CASGTGGYTF. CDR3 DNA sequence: TGTGCCAGCGGGACAGGGGGCTACACCTTC.

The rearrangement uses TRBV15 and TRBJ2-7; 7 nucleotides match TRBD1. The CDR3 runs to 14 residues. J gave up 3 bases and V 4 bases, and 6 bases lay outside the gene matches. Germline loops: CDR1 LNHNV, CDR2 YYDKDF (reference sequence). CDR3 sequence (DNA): TGTGCCACCAGCAAGTTCCGGGACAGCTACGAGCAGTACTTC. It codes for CATSKFRDSYEQYF. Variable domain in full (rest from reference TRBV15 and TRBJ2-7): DAMVIQNPRYQVTQFGKPVTLSCSQTLNHNVMYWYQQKSSQAPKLLFHYYDKDFNNEADTPDNFQSRRPNTSFCFLDIRSPGLGDTAMYLCATSKFRDSYEQYFGPGTRLTVT.

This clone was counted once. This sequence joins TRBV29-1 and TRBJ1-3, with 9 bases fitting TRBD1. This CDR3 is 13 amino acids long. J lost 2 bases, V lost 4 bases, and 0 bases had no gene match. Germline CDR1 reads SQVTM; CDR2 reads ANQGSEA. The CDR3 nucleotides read TGCAGCGTTGGACAGGGGGCTGGAAACACCATATATTTT. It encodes CSVGQGAGNTIYF.

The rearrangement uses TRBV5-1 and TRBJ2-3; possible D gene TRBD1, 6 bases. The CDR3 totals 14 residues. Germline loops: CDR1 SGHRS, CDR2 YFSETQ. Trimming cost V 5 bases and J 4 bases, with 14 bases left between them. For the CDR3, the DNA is TGCGCCAGCAGGGCCACGACAGGAGCAGATACGCAGTATTTT. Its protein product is CASRATTGADTQYF.

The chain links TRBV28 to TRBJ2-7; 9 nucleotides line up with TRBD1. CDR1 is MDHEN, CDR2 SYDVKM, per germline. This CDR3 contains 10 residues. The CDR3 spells CGTGVYEQYF. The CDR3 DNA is TGTGGGACAGGGGTCTACGAGCAGTACTTC.

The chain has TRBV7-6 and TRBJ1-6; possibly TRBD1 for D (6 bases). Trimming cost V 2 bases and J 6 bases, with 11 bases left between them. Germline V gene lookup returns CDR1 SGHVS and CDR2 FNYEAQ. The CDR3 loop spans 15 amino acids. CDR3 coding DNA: TGTGCCAGCAGCTTAACAGGGTCGAGTAATTCACCCCTCCACTTT. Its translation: CASSLTGSSNSPLHF.

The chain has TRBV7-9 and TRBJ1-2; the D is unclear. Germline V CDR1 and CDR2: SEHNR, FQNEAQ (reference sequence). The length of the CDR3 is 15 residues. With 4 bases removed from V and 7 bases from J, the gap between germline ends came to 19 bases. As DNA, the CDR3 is TGTGCCAGCAGCTCCTCCGTCGTGGGCGAAGGTGGCTACACCTTC. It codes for CASSSSVVGEGGYTF.

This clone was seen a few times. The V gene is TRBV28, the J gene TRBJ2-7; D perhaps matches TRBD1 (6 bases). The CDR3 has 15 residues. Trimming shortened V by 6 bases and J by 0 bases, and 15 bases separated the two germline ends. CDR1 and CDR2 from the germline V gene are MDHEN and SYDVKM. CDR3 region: CASRFDTGSSYEQYF. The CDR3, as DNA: TGTGCCAGCAGATTTGACACAGGGTCCTCCTACGAGCAGTACTTC.

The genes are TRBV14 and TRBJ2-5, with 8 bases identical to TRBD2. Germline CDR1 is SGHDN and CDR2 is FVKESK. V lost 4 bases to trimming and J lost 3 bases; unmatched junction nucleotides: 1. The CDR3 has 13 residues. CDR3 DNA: TGTGCCAGCAGCCTCGGGGGGGAAGAGACCCAGTACTTC. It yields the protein CASSLGGEETQYF.

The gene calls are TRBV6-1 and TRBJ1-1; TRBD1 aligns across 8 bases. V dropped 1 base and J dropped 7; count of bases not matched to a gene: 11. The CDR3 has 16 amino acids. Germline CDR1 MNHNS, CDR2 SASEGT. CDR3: CASSEVDVGQGYEAFF. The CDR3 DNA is TGTGCCAGCAGTGAAGTTGACGTCGGACAGGGATATGAAGCTTTCTTT.

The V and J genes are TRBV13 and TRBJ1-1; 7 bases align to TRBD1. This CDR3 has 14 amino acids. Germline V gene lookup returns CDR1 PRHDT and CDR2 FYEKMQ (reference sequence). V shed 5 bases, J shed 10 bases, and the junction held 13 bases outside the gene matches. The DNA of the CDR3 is TGTGCCAGCAGCCCCCAGGGGGGGGAAGGTGGAGCTTTCTTT. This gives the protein CASSPQGGEGGAFF.

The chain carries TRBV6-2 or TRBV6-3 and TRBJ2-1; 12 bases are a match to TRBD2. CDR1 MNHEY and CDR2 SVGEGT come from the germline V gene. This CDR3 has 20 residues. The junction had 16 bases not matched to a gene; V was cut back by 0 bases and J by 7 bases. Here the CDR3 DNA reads TGTGCCAGCAGTTACTCGGGACAAATTAGACTAGCGGGAGTCGGTAATGAGCAGTTCTTC. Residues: CASSYSGQIRLAGVGNEQFF.

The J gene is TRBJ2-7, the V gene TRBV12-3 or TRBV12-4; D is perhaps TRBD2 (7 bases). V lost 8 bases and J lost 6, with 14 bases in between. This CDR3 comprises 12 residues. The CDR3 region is CASGGGGLEQYF. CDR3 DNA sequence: TGTGCCAGCGGGGGAGGGGGGCTCGAGCAGTACTTC.

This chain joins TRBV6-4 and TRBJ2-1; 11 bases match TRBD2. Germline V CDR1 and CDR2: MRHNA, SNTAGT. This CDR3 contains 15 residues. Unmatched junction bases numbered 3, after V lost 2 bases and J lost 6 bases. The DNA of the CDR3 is TGTGCCAGCAGTGACGGACTAGCGGGTGGCAATGAGCAGTTCTTC. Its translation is CASSDGLAGGNEQFF.

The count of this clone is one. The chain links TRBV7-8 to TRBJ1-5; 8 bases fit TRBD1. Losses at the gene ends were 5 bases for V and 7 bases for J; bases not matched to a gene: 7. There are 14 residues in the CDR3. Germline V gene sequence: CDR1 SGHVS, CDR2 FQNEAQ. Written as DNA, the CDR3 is TGTGCCAGCAGCCGACCAGGGGGCGGGCAGCCCCAGCATTTT. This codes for CASSRPGGGQPQHF.

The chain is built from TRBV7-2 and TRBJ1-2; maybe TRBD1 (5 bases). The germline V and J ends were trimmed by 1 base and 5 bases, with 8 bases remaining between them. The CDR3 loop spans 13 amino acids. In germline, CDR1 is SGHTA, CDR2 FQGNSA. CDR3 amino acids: CASSLVRGYGYTF. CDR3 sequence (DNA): TGTGCCAGCAGCTTAGTTCGGGGGTATGGCTACACCTTC.

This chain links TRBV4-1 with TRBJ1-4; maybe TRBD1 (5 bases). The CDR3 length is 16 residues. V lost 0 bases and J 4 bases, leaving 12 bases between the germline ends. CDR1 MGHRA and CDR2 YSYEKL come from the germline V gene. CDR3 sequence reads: CASSQEGRGYNEKLFF. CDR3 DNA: TGCGCCAGCAGCCAAGAAGGGAGGGGCTATAATGAAAAACTGTTTTTT.

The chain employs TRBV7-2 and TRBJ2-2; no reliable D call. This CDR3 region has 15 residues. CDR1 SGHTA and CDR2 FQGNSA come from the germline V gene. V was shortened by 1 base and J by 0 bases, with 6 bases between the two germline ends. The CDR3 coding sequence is TGTGCCAGCAGCTTAGGGCTAACGAACACCGGGGAGCTGTTTTTT. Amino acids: CASSLGLTNTGELFF. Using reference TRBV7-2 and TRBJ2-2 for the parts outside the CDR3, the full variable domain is GAGVSQSPSNKVTEKGKDVELRCDPISGHTALYWYRQSLGQGLEFLIYFQGNSAPDKSGLPSDRFSAERTGGSVSTLTIQRTQQEDSAVYLCASSLGLTNTGELFFGEGSRLTVL.

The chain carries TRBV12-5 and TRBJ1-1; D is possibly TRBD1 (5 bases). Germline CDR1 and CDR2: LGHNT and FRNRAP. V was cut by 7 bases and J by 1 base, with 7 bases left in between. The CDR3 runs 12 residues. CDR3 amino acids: CASARENTEAFF. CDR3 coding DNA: TGTGCTAGTGCCAGGGAGAACACTGAAGCTTTCTTT.

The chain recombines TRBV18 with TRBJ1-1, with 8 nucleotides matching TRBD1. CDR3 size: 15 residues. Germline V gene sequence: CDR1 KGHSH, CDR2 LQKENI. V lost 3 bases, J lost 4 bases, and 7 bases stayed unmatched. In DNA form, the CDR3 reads TGTGCCAGCTCACCGATGACAGGGGAGGGCACTGAAGCTTTCTTT. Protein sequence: CASSPMTGEGTEAFF.

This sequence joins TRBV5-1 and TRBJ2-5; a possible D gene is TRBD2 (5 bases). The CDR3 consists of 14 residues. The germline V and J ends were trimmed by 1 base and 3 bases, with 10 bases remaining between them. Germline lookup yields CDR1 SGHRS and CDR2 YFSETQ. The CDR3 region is CASSLNGVEETQYF. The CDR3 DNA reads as TGCGCCAGCAGCTTGAACGGGGTCGAAGAGACCCAGTACTTC.

CDR3 region: CASSSGTGLIYGYTF. In DNA form, the CDR3 reads TGTGCCAGCAGTTCAGGGACAGGGTTGATCTATGGCTACACCTTC. This chain joins TRBV28 and TRBJ1-2, with 9 bases aligning to TRBD1. Germline CDR1 is MDHEN and CDR2 is SYDVKM. Trimming took 4 bases from V and 4 from J; bases not matched to a gene: 7. This CDR3 is 15 amino acids long.

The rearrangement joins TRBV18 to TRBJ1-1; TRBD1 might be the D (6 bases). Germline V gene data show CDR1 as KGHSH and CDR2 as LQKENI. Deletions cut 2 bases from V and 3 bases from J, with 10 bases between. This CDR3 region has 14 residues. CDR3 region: CASSPRGGDTEAFF. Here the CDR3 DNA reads TGTGCCAGCTCACCAAGGGGGGGTGACACTGAAGCTTTCTTT. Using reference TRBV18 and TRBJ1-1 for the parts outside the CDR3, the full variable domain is NAGVMQNPRHLVRRRGQEARLRCSPMKGHSHVYWYRQLPEEGLKFMVYLQKENIIDESGMPKERFSAEFPKEGPSILRIQQVVRGDSAAYFCASSPRGGDTEAFFGQGTRLTVV.